This T cell receptor beta chain was found in a study of blood T cell repertoires in COVID-19. About the study: The cDNA or gDNA used as material had been derived from T cells, B-cell-depleted T cells, or PBMCs.

Here immunoSEQ multiplex PCR was the method, and the copy in TCRdb shows in-frame clones only, minus some. The sample includes about 390,000 clones, approximately 89% of them seen just once. Germline CDR1 reads MNHEY; CDR2 reads SVGAGI. There are 14 residues in the CDR3. Trimming stripped 8 bases from V and 8 bases from J, with 16 bases between. This clone was counted once. The sample taken for sequencing was peripheral blood. The chain has TRBV6-5 and TRBJ1-6, with unresolved D. The origin of this receptor is a woman in her sixties or seventies with COVID-19, enrolled during active disease. CDR3 region: CASGDEGEYSPLHF. Here the CDR3 DNA reads TGTGCCAGCGGAGACGAGGGAGAATATTCACCCCTCCACTTT.